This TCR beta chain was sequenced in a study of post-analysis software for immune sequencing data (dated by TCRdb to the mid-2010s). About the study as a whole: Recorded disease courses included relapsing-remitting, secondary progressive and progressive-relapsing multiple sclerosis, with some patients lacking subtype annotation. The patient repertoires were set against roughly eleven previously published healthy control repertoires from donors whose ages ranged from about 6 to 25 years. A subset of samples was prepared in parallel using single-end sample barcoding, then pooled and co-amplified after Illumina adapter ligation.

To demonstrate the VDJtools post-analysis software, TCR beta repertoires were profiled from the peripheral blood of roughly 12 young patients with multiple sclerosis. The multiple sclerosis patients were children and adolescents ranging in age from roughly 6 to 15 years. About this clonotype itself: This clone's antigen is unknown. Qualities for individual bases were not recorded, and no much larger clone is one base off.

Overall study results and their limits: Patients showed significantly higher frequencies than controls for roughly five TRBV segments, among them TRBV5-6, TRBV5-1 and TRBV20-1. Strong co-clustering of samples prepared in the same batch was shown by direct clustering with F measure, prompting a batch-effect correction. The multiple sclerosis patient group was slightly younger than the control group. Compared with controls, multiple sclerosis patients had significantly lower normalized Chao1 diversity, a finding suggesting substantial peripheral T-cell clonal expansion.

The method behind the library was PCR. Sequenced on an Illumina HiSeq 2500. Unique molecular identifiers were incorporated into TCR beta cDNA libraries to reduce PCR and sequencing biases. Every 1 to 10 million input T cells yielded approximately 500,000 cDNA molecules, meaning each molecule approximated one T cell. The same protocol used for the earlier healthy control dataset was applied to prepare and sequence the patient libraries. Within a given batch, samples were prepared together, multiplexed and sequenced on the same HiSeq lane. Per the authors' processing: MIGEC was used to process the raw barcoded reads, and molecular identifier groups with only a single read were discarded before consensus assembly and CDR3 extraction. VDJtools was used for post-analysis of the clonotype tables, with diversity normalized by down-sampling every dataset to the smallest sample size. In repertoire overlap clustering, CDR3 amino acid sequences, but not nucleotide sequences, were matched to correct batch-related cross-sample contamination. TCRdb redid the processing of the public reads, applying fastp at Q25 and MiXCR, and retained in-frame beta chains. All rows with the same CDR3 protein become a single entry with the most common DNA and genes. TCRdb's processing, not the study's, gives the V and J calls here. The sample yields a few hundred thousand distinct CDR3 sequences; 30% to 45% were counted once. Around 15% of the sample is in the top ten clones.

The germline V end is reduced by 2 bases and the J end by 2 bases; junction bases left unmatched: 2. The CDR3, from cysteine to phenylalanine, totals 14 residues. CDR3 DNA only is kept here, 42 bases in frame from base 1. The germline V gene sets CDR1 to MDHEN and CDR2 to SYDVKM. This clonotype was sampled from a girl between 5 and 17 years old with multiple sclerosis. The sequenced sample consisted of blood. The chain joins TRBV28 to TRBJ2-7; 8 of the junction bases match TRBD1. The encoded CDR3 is CASSLTGGTYEQYF. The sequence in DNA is TGTGCCAGCAGTTTAACAGGGGGGACCTACGAGCAGTACTTC.